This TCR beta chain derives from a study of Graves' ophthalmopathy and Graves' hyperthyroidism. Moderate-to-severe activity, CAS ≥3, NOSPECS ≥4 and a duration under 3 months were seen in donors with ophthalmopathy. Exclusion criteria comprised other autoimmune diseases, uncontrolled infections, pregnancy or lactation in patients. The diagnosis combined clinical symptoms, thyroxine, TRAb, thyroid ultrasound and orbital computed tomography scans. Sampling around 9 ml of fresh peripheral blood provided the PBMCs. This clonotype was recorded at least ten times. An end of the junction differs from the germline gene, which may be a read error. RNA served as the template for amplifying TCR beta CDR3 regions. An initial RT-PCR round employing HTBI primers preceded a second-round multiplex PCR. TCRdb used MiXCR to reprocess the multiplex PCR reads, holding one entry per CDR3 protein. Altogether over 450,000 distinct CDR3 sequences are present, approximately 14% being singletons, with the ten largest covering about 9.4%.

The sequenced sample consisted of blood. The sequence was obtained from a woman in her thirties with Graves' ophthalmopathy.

DNA of the CDR3: TGTGCCAGCAGTTTAGGCAGCTCCTACGAGCAGTACTTC. It codes for CASSLGSSYEQYF. The chain recombines TRBV5-1 with TRBJ2-7; D unclear. Germline-derived CDR1 and CDR2 are SGHRS and YFSETQ. This CDR3 spans 13 amino acids.